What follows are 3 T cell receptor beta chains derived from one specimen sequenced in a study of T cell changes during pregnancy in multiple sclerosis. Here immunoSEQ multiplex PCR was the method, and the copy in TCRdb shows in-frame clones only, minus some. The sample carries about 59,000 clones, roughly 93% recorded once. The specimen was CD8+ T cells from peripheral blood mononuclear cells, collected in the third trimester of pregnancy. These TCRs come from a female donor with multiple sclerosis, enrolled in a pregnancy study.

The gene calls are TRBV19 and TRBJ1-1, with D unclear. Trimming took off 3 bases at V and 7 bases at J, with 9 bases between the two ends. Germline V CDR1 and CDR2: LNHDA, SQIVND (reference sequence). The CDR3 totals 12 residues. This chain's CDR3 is CASSMRNLEAFF. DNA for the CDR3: TGTGCCAGTAGTATGAGAAATCTTGAAGCTTTCTTT.

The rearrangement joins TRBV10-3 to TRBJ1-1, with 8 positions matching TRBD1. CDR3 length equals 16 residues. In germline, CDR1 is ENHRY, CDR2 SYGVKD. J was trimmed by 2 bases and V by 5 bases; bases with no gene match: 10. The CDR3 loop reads CAISLAGQGVNTEAFF. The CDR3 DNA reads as TGTGCCATCAGTCTCGCTGGACAGGGAGTAAACACTGAAGCTTTCTTT.

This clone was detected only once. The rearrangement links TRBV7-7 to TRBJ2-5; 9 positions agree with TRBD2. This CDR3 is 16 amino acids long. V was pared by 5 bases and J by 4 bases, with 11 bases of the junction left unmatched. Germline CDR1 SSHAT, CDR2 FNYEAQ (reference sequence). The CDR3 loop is CASSPSGGRARETQYF. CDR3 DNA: TGTGCCAGCAGCCCTAGTGGCGGGAGGGCCCGAGAGACCCAGTACTTC.